This record looks at one T cell receptor beta chain sequence and its context. This sample is drawn from a study of blood T cell repertoires in COVID-19. Study summary: The cDNA or gDNA used as material had been derived from T cells, B-cell-depleted T cells, or PBMCs.

Each participant's cohort was designated according to participant-reported clinical history. A case of COVID-19 had been met by exposed participants within 2 weeks before study entry. Per the original data handling: Amplification of reference gene primers was used by the study to estimate nucleated cell counts. Repertoires were generated with immunoSEQ multiplex PCR, while TCRdb's copy carries only in-frame clones and drops some. V and J calls and clone size are as listed in that table; D and trimming were resolved from the DNA. The sample carries 150,000 or so clones, about 85% recorded once. The sample comprised PBMCs or T cells enriched from blood (not recorded which). The receptor's source is a woman in her forties who had been exposed to COVID-19.

The CDR3, as DNA: TGTGCCAGTAACGACGGGAGCTCCTATAATTCACCCCTCCACTTT. Translating it yields CASNDGSSYNSPLHF. The chain carries TRBV19 and TRBJ1-6; D ambiguous. The ends were cut back, 7 bases at V and 0 bases at J, with 10 bases in the middle. This CDR3 is 15 amino acids long. Germline CDR1 reads LNHDA; CDR2 reads SQIVND (reference sequence).